One and the same sample provided the 27 T cell receptor beta chains below, sequenced in a study of T cells expressing NK-cell markers. TCRdb reprocessed the 5' RACE reads, keeping one entry per CDR3 protein, no DNA. In all, the sample yields approximately 460,000 distinct CDR3 sequences. Sequencing was performed on blood T cells: a sorted CD56 or NKG2C T cell subset, CD4+ or CD8+ T cells, or bulk PBMC T cells (not recorded which). Source of these receptors: a woman aged 18 to 75 in good health.

This chain connects TRBV7-3 to TRBJ1-1. The CDR3 loop spans 16 amino acids. Germline CDR1 is SGHTA and CDR2 is FQGTGA. CDR3 sequence: CASSLRQGLLNTEAFF.

The chain links TRBV20-1 to TRBJ1-1. The CDR3 length is 12 residues. The V gene's germline CDR1 is DFQATT and CDR2 SNEGSKA (reference sequence). The CDR3 loop reads CSALGREVEAFF.

The chain couples TRBV29-1 to TRBJ1-2. The CDR3 extends over 14 amino acids. Germline V CDR1 and CDR2: SQVTM, ANQGSEA. CDR3: CSVVSGKANYGYTF.

The chain recombines TRBV12-3 or TRBV12-4 with TRBJ1-5. The CDR3 is made up of 14 amino acids. CDR3 region: CASSLVVGNQPQHF.

This chain connects TRBV5-1 to TRBJ1-2. Germline-derived CDR1 and CDR2 are SGHRS and YFSETQ. The length of the CDR3 is 12 residues. The CDR3 spells CASSSNYYGYTF.

This CDR3 reads CASSQTSGRSSYNEQFF. This chain joins TRBV4-2 and TRBJ2-1; no DNA is available, so the TRBD2 call from TCRdb remains unchecked. This CDR3 is built from 17 residues. Germline-derived CDR1 and CDR2 are LGHNA and YNFKEQ.

V gene TRBV12-3 or TRBV12-4 combines with J gene TRBJ2-7. The CDR3 spans 13 residues. The CDR3: CASTQWGNYEQYF.

The chain employs TRBV5-1 and TRBJ1-2; TCRdb's D call, TRBD1, is unchecked because there is no DNA. The CDR3 runs to 13 residues. Germline values: CDR1 SGHRS, CDR2 YFSETQ. This CDR3 is CASSLGQGEGYTF. Complete variable domain (other parts from reference TRBV5-1 and TRBJ1-2): KAGVTQTPRYLIKTRGQQVTLSCSPISGHRSVSWYQQTPGQGLQFLFEYFSETQRNKGNFPGRFSGRQFSNSRSEMNVSTLELGDSALYLCASSLGQGEGYTFGSGTRLTVV.

The chain joins TRBV11-2 to TRBJ1-3. CDR1 and CDR2 (germline): SGHAT, FQNNGV. This CDR3 contains 16 residues. The CDR3 protein is CASSLDTIGSGNTIYF.

The CDR3 protein is CASNTLGGGGGYTF. The V and J genes are TRBV6-1 and TRBJ1-2. CDR1 is MNHNS and CDR2 is SASEGT in the germline V gene. The CDR3 is made up of 14 amino acids.

The CDR3 sequence is CASSLHPGSNTEAFF. J is TRBJ1-1 and V is TRBV7-8; the TCRdb D gene call, TRBD1, has no DNA to confirm it. Per the germline V gene, CDR1 is SGHVS and CDR2 is FQNEAQ. The CDR3 runs 15 residues.

The J gene is TRBJ1-1, the V gene TRBV28; TCRdb's D call of TRBD1 is untestable without DNA. Germline V gene sequence: CDR1 MDHEN, CDR2 SYDVKM. The CDR3 has 14 residues. CDR3 loop: CASFSTGKNTEAFF.

The chain combines TRBV7-2 with TRBJ2-1; lacking DNA, the TRBD2 call made by TCRdb goes unchecked. This CDR3 is built from 17 residues. Per germline, CDR1 SGHTA and CDR2 FQGNSA. CDR3 protein: CASSLASGGASPDEQFF.

The rearrangement joins TRBV5-6 to TRBJ1-1; the D gene TCRdb calls, TRBD1, cannot be checked with no DNA. The CDR3 extends over 14 amino acids. Per germline, CDR1 SGHDT and CDR2 YYEEEE. This CDR3 reads CASSLAPGVAEAFF.

This sequence joins TRBV5-1 and TRBJ1-1; TCRdb picks TRBD1, but there is no DNA to check that call. CDR3 size: 14 residues. Looked up from germline, CDR1 is SGHRS and CDR2 is YFSETQ. CDR3 protein: CASMWGQMNTEAFF.

The rearrangement links TRBV25-1 to TRBJ2-5; absent DNA, TCRdb's TRBD1 call cannot be checked. Germline V gene lookup returns CDR1 MGHDK and CDR2 SYGVNS. CDR3 length: 16 residues. CDR3 protein: CASSESGTGDQETQYF.

The chain couples TRBV15 to TRBJ2-1; TCRdb reports TRBD2, a call that lacks DNA to check it against. CDR3 length: 14 residues. In germline, CDR1 is LNHNV, CDR2 YYDKDF (reference sequence). CDR3 loop: CATSGVGPLNEQFF.

This rearrangement joins TRBV19 to TRBJ2-5. The CDR3 sequence is 15 residues long. Germline CDR1 is LNHDA and CDR2 is SQIVND (reference sequence). CDR3 region: CASSPRQKAQETQYF.

The chain uses TRBV3-1 and TRBJ2-7; as DNA is missing, the TRBD2 call by TCRdb cannot be tested. Germline V gives CDR1 LGHDT, CDR2 YNNKEL (reference sequence). The length of the CDR3 is 16 residues. The CDR3 is CASSQARASGFYEQYF.

The rearrangement joins TRBV7-2 to TRBJ1-2; checking the TCRdb D call of TRBD1 is not possible without DNA. Germline assignment: CDR1 SGHTA and CDR2 FQGNSA. This CDR3 region has 14 residues. CDR3 sequence: CAIKMKDSFYGYTF.

The chain couples TRBV5-6 to TRBJ2-1; TCRdb's assignment of TRBD2 cannot be checked, as there is no DNA. This CDR3 comprises 17 residues. Germline V lookup: CDR1 SGHDT, CDR2 YYEEEE. CDR3 in amino acids: CASSPSGTSGRAGVQFF.

CDR3 region: CASSLASDRGGPQHF. The chain carries TRBV7-2 and TRBJ1-5; the TCRdb D gene call, TRBD1, has no DNA to confirm it. There are 15 residues in the CDR3. Germline values: CDR1 SGHTA, CDR2 FQGNSA.

The gene calls are TRBV5-4 and TRBJ2-3; as DNA is missing, the TRBD2 call by TCRdb cannot be tested. The CDR3 has 16 residues. Per the germline V gene, CDR1 is SGHNT and CDR2 is YYREEE (reference sequence). The CDR3: CASSLILVRAADTQYF.

V usage is TRBV20-1 and J usage is TRBJ2-7; checking the TCRdb D call of TRBD2 is not possible without DNA. Germline V gene lookup returns CDR1 DFQATT and CDR2 SNEGSKA (reference sequence). CDR3 length: 17 residues. Here the CDR3 reads CSARTGLAGIPLDEQYF.

The J gene is TRBJ1-2, the V gene TRBV9; TCRdb designates TRBD1, a call that cannot be tested without DNA. Germline V gives CDR1 SGDLS, CDR2 YYNGEE. The CDR3 is 14 amino acids. This chain's CDR3 is CASSSRTGIYGYTF.

The rearrangement links TRBV5-1 to TRBJ2-1; TCRdb's assignment of TRBD2 cannot be checked, as there is no DNA. CDR1 and CDR2 (germline): SGHRS, YFSETQ. The CDR3 loop spans 15 amino acids. CDR3: CASSLVPGLAAEQFF.

The chain is built from TRBV7-2 and TRBJ1-6. This CDR3 spans 14 amino acids. Germline CDR1 reads SGHTA; CDR2 reads FQGNSA. CDR3 amino acids: CASSAYNDNSPLHF.